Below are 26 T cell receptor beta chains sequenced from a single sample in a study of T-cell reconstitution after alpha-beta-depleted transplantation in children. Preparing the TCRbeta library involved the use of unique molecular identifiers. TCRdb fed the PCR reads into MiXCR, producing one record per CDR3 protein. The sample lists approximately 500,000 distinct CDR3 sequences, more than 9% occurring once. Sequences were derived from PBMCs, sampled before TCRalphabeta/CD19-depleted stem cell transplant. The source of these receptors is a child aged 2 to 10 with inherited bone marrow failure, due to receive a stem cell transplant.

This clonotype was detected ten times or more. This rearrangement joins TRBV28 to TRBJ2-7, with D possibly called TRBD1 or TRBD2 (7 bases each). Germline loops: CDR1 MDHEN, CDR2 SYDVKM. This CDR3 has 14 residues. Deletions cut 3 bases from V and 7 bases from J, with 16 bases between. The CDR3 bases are TGTGCCAGCAGTTTTGCAGGGGGGGCGAGGGAGCAGTACTTC. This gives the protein CASSFAGGAREQYF.

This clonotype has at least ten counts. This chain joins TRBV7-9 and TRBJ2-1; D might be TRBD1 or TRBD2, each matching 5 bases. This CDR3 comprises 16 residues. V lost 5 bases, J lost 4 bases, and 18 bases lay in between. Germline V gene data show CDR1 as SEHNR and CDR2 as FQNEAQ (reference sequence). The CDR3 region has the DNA TGTGCCAGCAGCCAACGAGGGACGGGCTTGTACAATGAGCAGTTCTTC. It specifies CASSQRGTGLYNEQFF.

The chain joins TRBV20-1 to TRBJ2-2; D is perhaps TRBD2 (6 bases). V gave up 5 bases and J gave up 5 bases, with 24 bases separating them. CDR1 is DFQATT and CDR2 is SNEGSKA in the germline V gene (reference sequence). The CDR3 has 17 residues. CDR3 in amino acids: CSAGRTIHPFGTGELFF. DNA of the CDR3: TGCAGTGCTGGGAGGACCATCCACCCTTTTGGGACCGGGGAGCTGTTTTTT.

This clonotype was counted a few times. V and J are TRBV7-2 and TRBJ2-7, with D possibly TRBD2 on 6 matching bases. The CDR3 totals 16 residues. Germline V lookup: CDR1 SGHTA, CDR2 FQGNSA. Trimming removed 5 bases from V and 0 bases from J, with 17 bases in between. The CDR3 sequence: CASSLQVAVSSYEQYF. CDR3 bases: TGTGCCAGCAGCCTTCAGGTAGCGGTGAGCTCCTACGAGCAGTACTTC.

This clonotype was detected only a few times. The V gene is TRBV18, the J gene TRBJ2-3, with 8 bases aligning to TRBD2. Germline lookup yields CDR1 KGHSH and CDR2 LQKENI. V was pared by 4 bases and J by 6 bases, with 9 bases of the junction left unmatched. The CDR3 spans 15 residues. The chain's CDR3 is CASSRDTSGRDTQYF. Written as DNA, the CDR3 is TGTGCCAGCTCACGCGATACTAGCGGACGGGATACGCAGTATTTT.

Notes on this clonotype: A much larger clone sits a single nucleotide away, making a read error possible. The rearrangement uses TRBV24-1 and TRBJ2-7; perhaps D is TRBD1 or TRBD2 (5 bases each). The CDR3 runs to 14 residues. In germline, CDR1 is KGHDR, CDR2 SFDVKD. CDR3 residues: CATSDPGRGYELYF. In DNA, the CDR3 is TGTGCCACCAGTGACCCGGGACGGGGCTACGAGCTGTACTTC.

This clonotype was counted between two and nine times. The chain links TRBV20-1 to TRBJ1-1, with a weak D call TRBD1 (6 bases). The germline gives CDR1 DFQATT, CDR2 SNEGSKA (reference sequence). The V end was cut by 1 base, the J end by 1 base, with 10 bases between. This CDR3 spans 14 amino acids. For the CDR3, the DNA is TGCAGTGCTAGAGGAATGACAGGGAACACTGAAGCTTTCTTT. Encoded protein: CSARGMTGNTEAFF.

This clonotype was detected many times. CDR3 DNA sequence: TGCAGTGCTATTGAGGCAGTCACACAAGAGACCCAGTACTTC. It yields the protein CSAIEAVTQETQYF. The genes are TRBV20-1 and TRBJ2-5, with no clear D. The CDR3 is made up of 14 amino acids. V lost 4 bases and J 2 bases, leaving 14 bases between the germline ends. From germline, CDR1 is DFQATT and CDR2 SNEGSKA (reference sequence).

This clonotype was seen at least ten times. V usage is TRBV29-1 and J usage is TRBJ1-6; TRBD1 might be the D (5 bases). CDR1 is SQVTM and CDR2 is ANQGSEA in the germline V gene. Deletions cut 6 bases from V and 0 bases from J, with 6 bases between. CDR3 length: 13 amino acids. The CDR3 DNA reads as TGCAGCGTAGGGGACTCCTATAATTCACCCCTCCACTTT. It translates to CSVGDSYNSPLHF.

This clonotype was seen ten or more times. CDR3 coding DNA: TGTGCCAGCGGGCCGGGGAGCTCTGGAAACACCATATATTTT. This codes for CASGPGSSGNTIYF. This rearrangement joins TRBV5-5 to TRBJ1-3; D ambiguous. This CDR3 has 14 amino acids. V was pared by 7 bases and J by 0 bases, with 11 bases between. CDR1 and CDR2 (germline): SGHKS, YYEKEE (reference sequence).

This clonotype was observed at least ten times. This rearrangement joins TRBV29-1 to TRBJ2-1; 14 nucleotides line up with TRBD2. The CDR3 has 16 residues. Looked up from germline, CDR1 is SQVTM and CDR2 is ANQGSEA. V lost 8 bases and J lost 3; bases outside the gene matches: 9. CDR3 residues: CSLTGTSGRSYNEQFF. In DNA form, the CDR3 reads TGCAGCCTAACCGGGACTAGCGGGAGAAGCTACAATGAGCAGTTCTTC.

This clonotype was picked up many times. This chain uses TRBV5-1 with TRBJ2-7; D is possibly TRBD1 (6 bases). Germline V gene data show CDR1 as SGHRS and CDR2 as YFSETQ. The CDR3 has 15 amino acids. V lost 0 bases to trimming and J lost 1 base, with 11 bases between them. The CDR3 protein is CASSLGTGWSYEQYF. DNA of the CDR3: TGCGCCAGCAGCTTGGGAACAGGGTGGTCCTACGAGCAGTACTTC.

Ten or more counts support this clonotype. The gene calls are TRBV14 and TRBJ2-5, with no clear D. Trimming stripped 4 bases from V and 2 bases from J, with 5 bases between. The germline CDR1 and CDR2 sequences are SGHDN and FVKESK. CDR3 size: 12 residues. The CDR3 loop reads CASSRLQETQYF. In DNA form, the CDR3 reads TGTGCCAGCAGCCGCTTACAAGAGACCCAGTACTTC.

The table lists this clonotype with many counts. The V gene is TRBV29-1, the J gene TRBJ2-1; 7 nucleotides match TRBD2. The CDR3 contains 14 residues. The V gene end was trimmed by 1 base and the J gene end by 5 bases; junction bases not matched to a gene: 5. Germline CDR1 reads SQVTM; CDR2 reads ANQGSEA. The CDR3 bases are TGCAGCGTTGAAGGGCGGGAGCGAGACAATGAGCAGTTCTTC. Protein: CSVEGRERDNEQFF.

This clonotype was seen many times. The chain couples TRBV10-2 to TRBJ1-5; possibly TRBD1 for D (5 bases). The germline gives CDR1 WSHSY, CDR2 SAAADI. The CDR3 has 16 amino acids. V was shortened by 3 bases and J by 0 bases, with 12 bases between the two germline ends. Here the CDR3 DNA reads TGCGCCAGCAGTGAAGACAGCCCCTATAGCAATCAGCCCCAGCATTTT. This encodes CASSEDSPYSNQPQHF.

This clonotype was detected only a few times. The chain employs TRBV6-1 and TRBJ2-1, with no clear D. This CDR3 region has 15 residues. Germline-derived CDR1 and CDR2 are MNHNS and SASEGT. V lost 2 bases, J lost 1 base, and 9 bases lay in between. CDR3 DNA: TGTGCCAGCAGTGAACGAACGGAGTCCTACAATGAGCAGTTCTTC. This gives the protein CASSERTESYNEQFF.

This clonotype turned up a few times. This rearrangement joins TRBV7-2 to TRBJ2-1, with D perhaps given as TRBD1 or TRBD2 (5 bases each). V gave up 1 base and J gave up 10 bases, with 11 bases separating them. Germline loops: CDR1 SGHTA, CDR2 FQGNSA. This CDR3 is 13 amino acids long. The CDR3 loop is CASSLVRWGEQFF. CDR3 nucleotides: TGTGCCAGCAGCTTAGTAAGGTGGGGGGAGCAGTTCTTC. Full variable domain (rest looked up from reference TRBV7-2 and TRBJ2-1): GAGVSQSPSNKVTEKGKDVELRCDPISGHTALYWYRQSLGQGLEFLIYFQGNSAPDKSGLPSDRFSAERTGGSVSTLTIQRTQQEDSAVYLCASSLVRWGEQFFGPGTRLTVL.

CDR3 nucleotides: TGTGCCAGCAGTCCTACTAGCGGGAACCACGAGCAGTACTTC. Translated, it gives CASSPTSGNHEQYF. V usage is TRBV12-3 or TRBV12-4 and J usage is TRBJ2-7; 10 nucleotides line up with TRBD2. The CDR3 runs 14 residues. Trimming at V came to 5 bases and at J to 5 bases, leaving 6 bases not matched to a gene.

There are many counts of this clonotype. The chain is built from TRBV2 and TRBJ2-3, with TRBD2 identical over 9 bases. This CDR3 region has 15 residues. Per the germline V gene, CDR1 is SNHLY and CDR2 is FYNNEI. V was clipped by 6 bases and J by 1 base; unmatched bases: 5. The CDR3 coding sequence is TGTGCCAGCAGCGGCGCGGGAGGGGGCACAGATACGCAGTATTTT. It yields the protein CASSGAGGGTDTQYF.

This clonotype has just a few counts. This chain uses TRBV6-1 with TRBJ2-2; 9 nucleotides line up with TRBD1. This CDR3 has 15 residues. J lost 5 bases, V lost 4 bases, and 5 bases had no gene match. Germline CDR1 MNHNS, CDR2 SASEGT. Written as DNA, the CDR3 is TGTGCCAGCAGTGGGGGGACAGGGTGGACCGGGGAGCTGTTTTTT. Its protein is CASSGGTGWTGELFF.

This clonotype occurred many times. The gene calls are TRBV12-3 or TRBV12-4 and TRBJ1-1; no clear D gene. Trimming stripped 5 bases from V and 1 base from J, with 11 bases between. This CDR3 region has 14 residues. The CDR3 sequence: CASSDRQGNTEAFF. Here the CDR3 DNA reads TGTGCCAGCAGTGATCGACAAGGGAACACTGAAGCTTTCTTT.

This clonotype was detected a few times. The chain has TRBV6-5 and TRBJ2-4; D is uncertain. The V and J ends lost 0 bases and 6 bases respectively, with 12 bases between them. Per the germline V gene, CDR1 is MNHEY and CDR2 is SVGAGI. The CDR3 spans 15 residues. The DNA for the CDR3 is TGTGCCAGCAGTTACTCGTCCCAGGAATTAAACATTCAGTACTTC. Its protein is CASSYSSQELNIQYF.

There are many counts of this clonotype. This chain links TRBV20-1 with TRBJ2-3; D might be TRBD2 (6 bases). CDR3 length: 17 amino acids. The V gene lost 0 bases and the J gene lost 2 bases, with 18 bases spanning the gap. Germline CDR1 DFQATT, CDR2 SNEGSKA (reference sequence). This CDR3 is CSARDAKTRGVTDTQYF. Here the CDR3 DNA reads TGCAGTGCTAGAGACGCCAAGACTAGGGGCGTCACAGATACGCAGTATTTT.

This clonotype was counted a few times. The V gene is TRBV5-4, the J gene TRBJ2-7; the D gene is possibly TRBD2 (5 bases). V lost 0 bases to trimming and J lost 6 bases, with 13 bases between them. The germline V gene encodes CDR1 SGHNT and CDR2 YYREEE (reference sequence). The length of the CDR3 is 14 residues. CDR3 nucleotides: TGTGCCAGCAGCTTGGATCCTAGCATCCGCGAGCAGTACTTC. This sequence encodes CASSLDPSIREQYF.

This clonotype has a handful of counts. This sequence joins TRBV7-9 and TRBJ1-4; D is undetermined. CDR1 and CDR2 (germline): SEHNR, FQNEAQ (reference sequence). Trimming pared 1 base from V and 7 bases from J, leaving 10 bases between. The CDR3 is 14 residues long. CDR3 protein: CASSLDPRSEKLFF. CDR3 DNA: TGTGCCAGCAGCTTAGACCCTCGGTCTGAAAAACTGTTTTTT.

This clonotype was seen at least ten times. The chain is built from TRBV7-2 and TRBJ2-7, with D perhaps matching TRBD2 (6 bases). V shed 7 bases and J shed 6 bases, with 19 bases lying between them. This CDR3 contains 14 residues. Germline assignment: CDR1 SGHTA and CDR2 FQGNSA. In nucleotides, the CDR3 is TGTGCCAGCACGCCAGACGGGAGCCAGGGCGAGCAGTACTTC. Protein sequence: CASTPDGSQGEQYF.